What follows is one T cell receptor beta chain and its context. Its antigen remains unidentified. The CDR3 runs 12 residues. TCRdb reprocessed the 5' RACE reads via MiXCR and lists one record per CDR3 protein. Of more than 650,000 distinct CDR3 sequences in the sample, less than 7% were seen once. This specimen comes from a study of identical twins. General study findings and limits: Cord blood beta clonotypes present at high abundance carried fewer insertions; no such pattern appeared in memory repertoires. There was an excess of low generation probability in the out-of-frame alpha sequences that twins shared.

Sequenced: naive T cells sorted from blood. The gene calls are TRBV21-1 and TRBJ1-5. TRBV21-1 is recorded as a pseudogene. This clonotype was obtained from a man younger than 30 in good health. In DNA, the CDR3 is TGTGCCAGCAGCAAACGAGACCAGCCCCAGCATTTT. Its translation is CASSKRDQPQHF.